The next 31 T cell receptor beta chains were all read from a single sample in a study of cytomegalovirus exposure and HLA in healthy donors. The PCR made use of 60 Vbeta and 13 Jbeta primers. Sequencing used immunoSEQ multiplex PCR; TCRdb keeps in-frame clones, though not all of them. Of about 110,000 clones detected, over 60% appear once; the ten largest clones hold 7.5% to 9%. The sample was PBMCs. The receptors originated from a man aged 35 to 55 in good health and CMV-seropositive.

CDR3 region: CASSRGGTNEKLFF. CDR3 DNA sequence: TGTGCCAGCAGTAGGGGGGGAACTAATGAAAAACTGTTTTTT. V is TRBV6-1 and J is TRBJ1-4, with D possibly TRBD1 on 6 matching bases. Germline V CDR1 and CDR2: MNHNS, SASEGT. V lost 5 bases and J 1 base, leaving 8 bases between the germline ends. The CDR3 is made up of 14 amino acids.

This chain uses TRBV7-2 with TRBJ1-1; D is unclear. The V gene's germline CDR1 is SGHTA and CDR2 FQGNSA. Trimming took off 7 bases at V and 0 bases at J, with 9 bases between the two ends. The CDR3 covers 13 residues. DNA for the CDR3: TGTGCCAGCATCTATGACATGAACACTGAAGCTTTCTTT. It is translated as CASIYDMNTEAFF.

V gene TRBV5-6 combines with J gene TRBJ1-1; 8 bases match TRBD1. CDR3 length equals 13 residues. Germline assignment: CDR1 SGHDT and CDR2 YYEEEE. V dropped 3 bases and J dropped 10; count of bases not matched to a gene: 8. The CDR3 DNA is TGTGCCAGCAGCTCTCCGGGACAGGCAGGAGCTTTCTTT. Its protein is CASSSPGQAGAFF.

In regard to this clone: Other DNA sequences in the same sample also yield this CDR3. This sequence joins TRBV11-3 and TRBJ2-2, with D unresolved. The V end lost 5 bases, the J end lost 4 bases, and 5 bases lay between the germline ends. CDR1 SGHNT and CDR2 YENEEA come from the germline V gene. The CDR3 runs 12 residues. This chain's CDR3 is CASSPSTGELFF. In DNA form, the CDR3 reads TGTGCCAGCAGCCCCAGCACCGGGGAGCTGTTTTTT. Using reference TRBV11-3 and TRBJ2-2 for the parts outside the CDR3, the full variable domain is EAGVVQSPRYKIIEKKQPVAFWCNPISGHNTLYWYLQNLGQGPELLIRYENEEAVDDSQLPKDRFSAERLKGVDSTLKIQPAELGDSAVYLCASSPSTGELFFGEGSRLTVL.

This chain uses TRBV9 with TRBJ1-1, with D unresolved. Germline CDR1 reads SGDLS; CDR2 reads YYNGEE. Trimming removed 4 bases from V and 4 bases from J, with 11 bases in between. The CDR3 consists of 13 residues. The CDR3 reads CASSFEGSTEAFF. As DNA, the CDR3 is TGTGCCAGCAGCTTTGAAGGGAGCACTGAAGCTTTCTTT.

This chain connects TRBV4-1 to TRBJ2-3; 14 nucleotides line up with TRBD2. CDR3 size: 21 residues. Germline CDR1 is MGHRA and CDR2 is YSYEKL. The trim removed 7 bases at V and 0 bases at J, leaving 18 bases unmatched. This CDR3 is CASNPHAGLGLAGASTDTQYF. The CDR3 DNA reads TGCGCCAGCAACCCCCATGCGGGGCTGGGACTAGCGGGGGCTAGCACAGATACGCAGTATTTT.

The chain is built from TRBV5-1 and TRBJ2-6; a weak D match, TRBD2 (5 bases). This CDR3 is 15 amino acids long. Germline V CDR1 and CDR2: SGHRS, YFSETQ. V was clipped by 6 bases and J by 0 bases, with 10 bases between them. This CDR3 reads CASTLGSSGANVLTF. The CDR3 coding sequence is TGCGCCAGCACCCTGGGGAGCTCTGGGGCCAACGTCCTGACTTTC.

The chain combines TRBV12-5 with TRBJ1-3, with D unresolved. Germline CDR1 and CDR2: LGHNT and FRNRAP. V gave up 6 bases and J gave up 4 bases, with 7 bases separating them. The CDR3 is 12 residues long. CDR3 in DNA: TGTGCTAGTGGCCCTCCCGGAAACACCATATATTTT. Protein sequence: CASGPPGNTIYF.

This clone was counted only a few times. The junction differs from germline at one of its ends, possibly a read error. CDR3 nucleotide sequence: TGTGCCGGCAGACAGCCCCCCTCCTACGAGCAGTACTTC. Protein sequence: CAGRQPPSYEQYF. This chain uses TRBV6-1 with TRBJ2-7; D is possibly TRBD1 (5 bases). This CDR3 spans 13 amino acids. Germline values: CDR1 MNHNS, CDR2 SASEGT.

The rearrangement joins TRBV7-8 to TRBJ1-2, with D possibly being TRBD1 (5 bases). The CDR3 runs to 16 residues. V lost 1 base and J 0 bases, leaving 12 bases between the germline ends. Per the germline V gene, CDR1 is SGHVS and CDR2 is FQNEAQ. CDR3 residues: CASSLVSRAANYGYTF. The CDR3 bases are TGTGCCAGCAGCTTAGTATCCAGGGCCGCTAACTATGGCTACACCTTC. The entire variable domain, with the rest obtained from reference TRBV7-8 and TRBJ1-2, is as follows: GAGVSQSPRYKVAKRGQDVALRCDPISGHVSLFWYQQALGQGPEFLTYFQNEAQLDKSGLPSDRFFAERPEGSVSTLKIQRTQQEDSAVYLCASSLVSRAANYGYTFGSGTRLTVV.

This clone was picked up a small number of times. The chain has TRBV7-2 and TRBJ2-7; TRBD1 matches 9 bases. V was clipped by 5 bases and J by 3 bases; unmatched bases: 11. Germline-derived CDR1 and CDR2 are SGHTA and FQGNSA. The length of the CDR3 is 16 residues. As DNA, the CDR3 is TGTGCCAGCAGCCGCGCACCGGGACAGGGAGACTACGAGCAGTACTTC. Translated, it gives CASSRAPGQGDYEQYF.

The V gene is TRBV19, the J gene TRBJ2-1, with no clear D. The V end was cut by 4 bases, the J end by 0 bases, with 4 bases between. The CDR3 totals 13 residues. Germline CDR1 and CDR2: LNHDA and SQIVND (reference sequence). The CDR3 reads CASSKSSYNEQFF. CDR3 coding DNA: TGTGCCAGTAGTAAGAGCTCCTACAATGAGCAGTTCTTC.

The genes are TRBV18 and TRBJ1-4; D ambiguous. V lost 4 bases to trimming and J lost 8 bases, with 17 bases between them. This CDR3 contains 15 residues. Looked up from germline, CDR1 is KGHSH and CDR2 is LQKENI. CDR3 protein: CASSRATRGGEKLFF. The DNA for the CDR3 is TGTGCCAGCTCACGAGCTACGCGGGGAGGCGAAAAACTGTTTTTT. Variable domain in full (rest from reference TRBV18 and TRBJ1-4): NAGVMQNPRHLVRRRGQEARLRCSPMKGHSHVYWYRQLPEEGLKFMVYLQKENIIDESGMPKERFSAEFPKEGPSILRIQQVVRGDSAAYFCASSRATRGGEKLFFGSGTQLSVL.

This chain uses TRBV19 with TRBJ2-7; 9 bases map to TRBD1. V gave up 3 bases and J gave up 0 bases; unmatched junction bases: 0. From germline, CDR1 is LNHDA and CDR2 SQIVND (reference sequence). This CDR3 has 14 residues. CDR3 nucleotide sequence: TGTGCCAGTAGTATGACAGGGGGCTCCTACGAGCAGTACTTC. It codes for CASSMTGGSYEQYF.

This clone was seen only once. The V call is TRBV27, the J call TRBJ1-5; TRBD1 aligns across 10 bases. V shed 6 bases, J shed 0 bases, and the junction held 14 bases outside the gene matches. Germline V CDR1 and CDR2: MNHEY, SMNVEV (reference sequence). The CDR3 spans 19 residues. CDR3 amino acids: CASRPTGTGVFYSNQPQHF. For the CDR3, the DNA is TGTGCCAGCAGGCCGACCGGGACAGGGGTCTTCTATAGCAATCAGCCCCAGCATTTT.

The V call is TRBV2, the J call TRBJ1-6; D gene uncertain. Deletions cut 10 bases from V and 7 bases from J, with 14 bases between. The germline CDR1 and CDR2 sequences are SNHLY and FYNNEI. The CDR3 has 13 amino acids. CDR3 in amino acids: CATTPGRNSPLHF. The CDR3 DNA sequence: TGTGCCACCACCCCGGGGAGAAATTCACCCCTCCACTTT.

As regards this clone: In the same sample, other DNA sequences code for this CDR3. V and J are TRBV6-6 and TRBJ2-7, with TRBD1 matching over 9 bases. CDR1 and CDR2 (germline): MNHNY, SVGAGI (reference sequence). The CDR3 runs to 15 residues. Trimming at V came to 4 bases and at J to 7 bases, leaving 11 bases not matched to a gene. Here the CDR3 reads CASSSPDRGPPEQYF. The DNA of the CDR3 is TGTGCCAGCAGTTCCCCGGACAGGGGCCCTCCTGAGCAGTACTTC.

On this clone: This is likely a read error, given that the CDR3 carries no conserved phenylalanine or tryptophan at its end. The limits of the CDR3 on the DNA are not certain, so only TCRdb's listed CDR3 is given. This chain links TRBV11-2 with TRBJ1-2. The CDR3 length equals 9 residues, ends included. Per germline, CDR1 SGHAT and CDR2 FQNNGV. The CDR3 region is CASSLLTEG.

The chain joins TRBV12-5 to TRBJ2-7; no firm D call. Germline loops: CDR1 LGHNT, CDR2 FRNRAP. The CDR3 totals 16 residues. V shed 0 bases and J shed 6 bases, with 18 bases lying between them. CDR3 in amino acids: CASGLVLNSNRIEQYF. CDR3 bases: TGTGCTAGTGGTTTGGTACTTAATTCGAATCGCATCGAGCAGTACTTC.

The V and J genes are TRBV4-3 and TRBJ2-1, with 8 nucleotides matching TRBD2. The CDR3 runs to 13 residues. Losses at the gene ends were 3 bases for V and 7 bases for J; bases not matched to a gene: 2. CDR1 is LGHNA and CDR2 is YSLEER in the germline V gene. The CDR3 sequence is CASSHRGRNEQFF. The CDR3 coding sequence is TGCGCCAGCAGCCACCGCGGGAGGAATGAGCAGTTCTTC.

Here the CDR3 DNA reads TGCGCCAGCAGCTTGGACTTTGGAGGTGGTGGCTACACCTTC. Protein: CASSLDFGGGGYTF. This chain uses TRBV5-1 with TRBJ1-2; D call uncertain. Germline V gene sequence: CDR1 SGHRS, CDR2 YFSETQ. This CDR3 contains 14 residues. V lost 0 bases, J lost 7 bases, and 13 bases lay in between.

The chain combines TRBV27 with TRBJ2-1, with D possibly being TRBD2 (5 bases). Trimming cost V 8 bases and J 0 bases, with 5 bases left between them. CDR1 MNHEY and CDR2 SMNVEV come from the germline V gene (reference sequence). This CDR3 region has 12 residues. CDR3 protein: CASGGSYNEQFF. DNA of the CDR3: TGTGCCAGCGGAGGCTCCTACAATGAGCAGTTCTTC.

This clone was recorded only once. This chain joins TRBV29-1 and TRBJ2-2, with 7 bases matching TRBD1. CDR3 length equals 12 residues. The J segment lost 5 bases and the V segment lost 5 bases, leaving 2 bases of the junction unmatched. The germline V gene encodes CDR1 SQVTM and CDR2 ANQGSEA. The CDR3 nucleotides read TGCAGCGTTACAGGGGCAACCGGGGAGCTGTTTTTT. Translating gives CSVTGATGELFF.

V gene TRBV11-2 combines with J gene TRBJ2-3; D is uncertain. Trimming took 2 bases from V and 7 from J, leaving 16 bases between them. Germline V gives CDR1 SGHAT, CDR2 FQNNGV. This CDR3 comprises 15 residues. This CDR3 reads CASSLFSSSAYTQYF. CDR3 nucleotide sequence: TGTGCCAGCAGCTTATTTAGCTCGAGCGCGTATACGCAGTATTTT.

The chain joins TRBV15 to TRBJ2-1; unclear D gene. Trimming stripped 1 base from V and 13 bases from J, with 11 bases between. Looked up from germline, CDR1 is LNHNV and CDR2 is YYDKDF (reference sequence). The CDR3 runs 12 residues. Written as DNA, the CDR3 is TGTGCCACCAGCAGAGCGACTCCGCACCAGTTCTTC. The encoded protein is CATSRATPHQFF.

The chain is built from TRBV11-3 and TRBJ2-1, with 13 bases fitting TRBD2. CDR3 length equals 16 residues. The germline CDR1 and CDR2 sequences are SGHNT and YENEEA. Trimming took 5 bases from V and 9 from J; bases not matched to a gene: 10. In nucleotides, the CDR3 is TGTGCCAGCAGCGCGGAGGGACTAGCGGGGACCGGTGAGCAGTTCTTC. Amino acids: CASSAEGLAGTGEQFF.

The chain has TRBV19 and TRBJ2-2; D might be TRBD1 (7 bases). The CDR3 loop spans 14 amino acids. V was clipped by 6 bases and J by 6 bases, with 14 bases between them. CDR1 and CDR2 (germline): LNHDA, SQIVND (reference sequence). CDR3 sequence (DNA): TGTGCCAGTAGCTATGGAGGGGGCGCCGGGGAGCTGTTTTTT. The encoded protein is CASSYGGGAGELFF.

V gene TRBV4-1 combines with J gene TRBJ1-1; 7 bases are shared with TRBD1. Germline CDR1 reads MGHRA; CDR2 reads YSYEKL. V shed 8 bases and J 3 bases; nucleotides not matched to a gene: 6. This CDR3 is 13 amino acids long. For the CDR3, the DNA is TGCGCCAGCCGGATCGACAGGGACACTGAAGCTTTCTTT. This gives the protein CASRIDRDTEAFF.

This chain links TRBV30 with TRBJ2-4, with 15 bases that match TRBD2. The CDR3 is made up of 20 amino acids. CDR1 and CDR2 (germline): GTSNPN, SVGIG (reference sequence). V shed 8 bases and J 0 bases; nucleotides not matched to a gene: 17. The CDR3: CALDSRRTSGRGGAKNIQYF. CDR3 DNA: TGTGCCCTGGACAGTCGGAGGACTAGCGGGAGGGGGGGAGCCAAAAACATTCAGTACTTC.

V and J are TRBV6-5 and TRBJ1-2; TRBD1 matches at 7 bases. Trimming cost V 6 bases and J 8 bases; bases outside gene matches: 9. The CDR3 extends over 13 amino acids. Per germline, CDR1 MNHEY and CDR2 SVGAGI. CDR3 sequence reads: CASSRTGGKGYTF. The CDR3 DNA sequence: TGTGCCAGCAGCCGGACAGGAGGCAAAGGCTACACCTTC.

The chain has TRBV6-6 and TRBJ1-6; no clear D. V was shortened by 8 bases and J by 6 bases, with 8 bases between the two germline ends. Germline CDR1 is MNHNY and CDR2 is SVGAGI (reference sequence). The CDR3 is 12 amino acids. Here the CDR3 DNA reads TGTGCCAGCCGGAGGTCTAATTCACCCCTCCACTTT. The encoded protein is CASRRSNSPLHF.